These T cell receptor beta chains were read from a single sample in a study of T cells after yellow fever vaccination. TCRdb itself ran the 5' RACE reads through MiXCR, one entry per CDR3 protein. The repertoire holds 320,000 or so distinct CDR3 sequences, with roughly 8.3% as singletons. The sample was PBMCs, taken roughly 45 days after the first yellow fever vaccination. These receptors all come from a man aged 18 to 29 who received the YFV17D yellow fever vaccine. CDR3s leave out the opening cysteine and the closing phenylalanine or tryptophan. Each record gives: V gene, D gene, J gene, CDR3 protein. D genes are given only for firm matches.

V: TRBV5-1; D: NA; J: TRBJ1-5; CDR3: ASSLRGGHQPQH
V: TRBV5-6; D: NA; J: TRBJ2-2; CDR3: ASSLAATWFSGELF
V: TRBV12-3/TRBV12-4; D: NA; J: TRBJ1-2; CDR3: ASSLQGAIRGYT
V: TRBV5-1; D: TRBD1; J: TRBJ1-5; CDR3: ASSLTGVGNQPQH
V: TRBV5-4; D: TRBD2; J: TRBJ2-5; CDR3: ASRPSGAPQETQY
V: TRBV5-1; D: TRBD2; J: TRBJ2-1; CDR3: ASSGPAGGAVYNEQF
V: TRBV5-6; D: NA; J: TRBJ1-1; CDR3: ASSSYRLRTPTEAF
V: TRBV7-2; D: NA; J: TRBJ2-5; CDR3: ASSPPGNQETQY
V: TRBV6-1; D: TRBD1; J: TRBJ1-3; CDR3: ASKGQGSGNTIY
V: TRBV7-6; D: NA; J: TRBJ1-3; CDR3: ASSLFSRNTIY
V: TRBV7-6; D: NA; J: TRBJ1-5; CDR3: ASSRTANSNQPQH
V: TRBV7-2; D: NA; J: TRBJ1-2; CDR3: ASSFGRGVHGYT
V: TRBV7-9; D: TRBD2; J: TRBJ2-5; CDR3: ASRPMVAGGKETQY
V: TRBV5-1; D: NA; J: TRBJ1-5; CDR3: ASSLSGVSNQPQH
V: TRBV6-1; D: TRBD2; J: TRBJ2-6; CDR3: ASSPRTSGGAGANVLT
V: TRBV11-3; D: NA; J: TRBJ2-2; CDR3: ASSHWQGGTGELF
V: TRBV4-1; D: TRBD2; J: TRBJ2-1; CDR3: ASSQRLANEQF
V: TRBV13; D: TRBD1; J: TRBJ2-5; CDR3: ASSSATGTIQETQY
V: TRBV18; D: TRBD1; J: TRBJ2-3; CDR3: ASSPATGEVTDTQY
V: TRBV12-3/TRBV12-4; D: NA; J: TRBJ1-2; CDR3: ASSTRYGYT
V: TRBV20-1; D: TRBD2; J: TRBJ2-5; CDR3: SAGGRGGALETQY
V: TRBV7-8; D: TRBD1; J: TRBJ2-7; CDR3: ASRLRDRGYEQY
V: TRBV12-3/TRBV12-4; D: NA; J: TRBJ2-2; CDR3: ASSSDREGTGELF
V: TRBV10-3; D: NA; J: TRBJ1-6; CDR3: ALRDIAPDYNSPLH
V: TRBV15; D: TRBD1; J: TRBJ1-5; CDR3: ATSRFPGTAPINQPQH